This T cell receptor (beta chain) stems from a study of cytomegalovirus exposure and HLA in healthy donors. The germline gives CDR1 KGHSH, CDR2 LQKENI. Trimming removed 4 bases at V and 2 bases at J, with 5 bases between. The CDR3 loop spans 12 amino acids. Separate from the roughly 670-subject first cohort, the approximately 130-subject validation cohort was the one that the donors belonged to. Only in-frame clones appear in the TCRdb table, and some are missing; sequencing was by immunoSEQ multiplex PCR. The data contain about 190,000 clones, roughly 86% of them seen just once; the ten biggest clones take up 1.4% to 1.5%.

The rearrangement links TRBV18 to TRBJ1-2; D ambiguous. Sequenced sample: PBMCs. The sequence came from a woman aged 18-30 years in good health and CMV-seronegative. Here the CDR3 reads CASSHSNYGYTF. The DNA of the CDR3 is TGTGCCAGCTCACACAGCAACTATGGCTACACCTTC.